This TCR beta chain came from a study of T cells after posttransplantation cyclophosphamide. TCRdb's table, derived via immunoSEQ multiplex PCR, lists solely in-frame clones and lacks some. The sample comprises around 50,000 clones, around 94% of which are singletons, and around 2.9% rests with the top ten. With 1 base clipped from V and 5 bases from J, the junction kept 2 bases outside the gene matches. Germline V lookup: CDR1 LNHDA, CDR2 SQIVND (reference sequence). The CDR3 length is 16 residues. On the day of bone marrow donation, the related graft donor provided peripheral blood. Sequencing was performed on PBMCs. This chain links TRBV19 with TRBJ2-2, with 12 bases that match TRBD2. The clonotype comes from a woman aged 45-60 years in good health and a related stem cell transplant donor. The DNA for the CDR3 is TGTGCCAGTAGTATAGTGGGGACTAGCGGGACCGGGGAGCTGTTTTTT. Amino acids: CASSIVGTSGTGELFF.